This is a list of T cell receptor beta chains from one sample in a study of blood T cell repertoires in COVID-19. Some clones are missing from TCRdb's copy, which holds only in-frame ones; the method was immunoSEQ multiplex PCR. The table lists roughly 260,000 clones, about four fifths of them singletons. Sequenced input: PBMCs or T cells enriched from blood (not recorded which). The receptors derive from a woman in her thirties or forties who had been exposed to COVID-19. Each CDR3 is given without its conserved first and last residue. The size entry is marked missing in some rows and otherwise reads once, few, many or a size class.

V: TRBV6-5; J: TRBJ2-3; size: once; CDR3: ASRHTDTQY
V: TRBV2; J: TRBJ1-1; size: NA; CDR3: ATKGVGENTEAF
V: TRBV7-9; J: TRBJ1-4; size: NA; CDR3: ASSLATRDNEKLF
V: TRBV7-2; J: TRBJ2-5; size: NA; CDR3: ASSLPPRARETQY
V: TRBV9; J: TRBJ2-3; size: NA; CDR3: ASSVALGGTDTQY
V: TRBV14; J: TRBJ1-3; size: NA; CDR3: ASSRDRGLTGNTIY
V: TRBV18; J: TRBJ2-5; size: NA; CDR3: ASSVGGQETQY
V: TRBV7-3; J: TRBJ1-1; size: few; CDR3: ASSLGTGNTEAF
V: TRBV29-1; J: TRBJ1-2; size: once; CDR3: SVFAQGEVGYT
V: TRBV2; J: TRBJ2-1; size: once; CDR3: ASSERQYNEQF
V: TRBV7-2; J: TRBJ1-5; size: NA; CDR3: ASSPGGRDNQPQH
V: TRBV7-2; J: TRBJ2-7; size: NA; CDR3: ASSSIQGSEQY
V: TRBV6-5; J: TRBJ1-6; size: once; CDR3: ASSLNVALGPPLH
V: TRBV7-3; J: TRBJ2-3; size: NA; CDR3: ASSLIPGQGGPTDTQY
V: TRBV5-4; J: TRBJ1-2; size: few; CDR3: ASSVTNYGYT
V: TRBV25-1; J: TRBJ1-2; size: NA; CDR3: ASTDGGMGYGYT
V: TRBV19; J: TRBJ1-5; size: once; CDR3: ASAGTGHQPQH
V: TRBV14; J: TRBJ1-3; size: NA; CDR3: ASSFFDSSSGNTIY
V: TRBV4-1; J: TRBJ1-1; size: NA; CDR3: ASSRGWPANTEAF
V: TRBV2; J: TRBJ1-1; size: NA; CDR3: ASSEWGSLAF
V: TRBV4-2; J: TRBJ1-5; size: once; CDR3: ASSQGTGANQPQH
V: TRBV7-2; J: TRBJ1-3; size: NA; CDR3: ATTGEVASGNTIY
V: TRBV18; J: TRBJ2-7; size: NA; CDR3: ASSYDRSRSYEQY
V: TRBV7-3; J: TRBJ2-3; size: NA; CDR3: ASSLTLAGAGTDTQY
V: TRBV27; J: TRBJ2-5; size: NA; CDR3: ASPGLAGRQETQY
V: TRBV30; J: TRBJ1-2; size: NA; CDR3: AWSVPDFGSGYT
V: TRBV4-3; J: TRBJ2-3; size: once; CDR3: ASSQEVGGVRADTQY
V: TRBV5-8; J: TRBJ2-7; size: NA; CDR3: AGGLAVNSYEQY
V: TRBV24-1; J: TRBJ1-6; size: NA; CDR3: ATSDHRTRNSPLH
V: TRBV28; J: TRBJ2-5; size: NA; CDR3: ASSLVEAGETQY
V: TRBV6-6; J: TRBJ1-2; size: NA; CDR3: ASSYSTSSYGYT
V: TRBV5-4; J: TRBJ2-1; size: NA; CDR3: ASSRRPGLVNYNEQF
V: TRBV7-9; J: TRBJ1-1; size: NA; CDR3: ASSLARTGVNTEAF
V: TRBV7-9; J: TRBJ1-6; size: NA; CDR3: ASSPWTGVNSPLH
V: TRBV28; J: TRBJ2-7; size: many; CDR3: ASSPPGTGLEQY
V: TRBV2; J: TRBJ2-1; size: NA; CDR3: ASSDRGGSGNNEQF
V: TRBV27; J: TRBJ2-1; size: NA; CDR3: ASSLRDYHNEQF
V: TRBV2; J: TRBJ1-4; size: NA; CDR3: ASSQGSNEKLF
V: TRBV7-8; J: TRBJ1-1; size: NA; CDR3: ASSMDRAGMNTEAF
V: TRBV4-1; J: TRBJ1-5; size: NA; CDR3: ASSQDGEVYQPQH
V: TRBV11-2; J: TRBJ1-6; size: NA; CDR3: ASSLTGGSYNSPLH
V: TRBV30; J: TRBJ1-3; size: NA; CDR3: AWKGQGNTIY
V: TRBV18; J: TRBJ2-7; size: NA; CDR3: ASSPRASGESSYEQY
V: TRBV7-9; J: TRBJ2-5; size: NA; CDR3: ASSWGVQETQY
V: TRBV7-3; J: TRBJ1-1; size: NA; CDR3: ASSLEQGYTEAF
V: TRBV12-3/TRBV12-4; J: TRBJ2-1; size: NA; CDR3: ASSGGEQF
V: TRBV28; J: TRBJ2-3; size: NA; CDR3: ASARQRRSTDTQY
V: TRBV11-2; J: TRBJ1-2; size: NA; CDR3: ASSLAGTVFNYGYT
V: TRBV7-3; J: TRBJ2-5; size: NA; CDR3: ASSLTRGTQETQY
V: TRBV5-1; J: TRBJ1-4; size: NA; CDR3: ASSLGGGGPGEKLF
V: TRBV5-4; J: TRBJ1-5; size: NA; CDR3: ASKEAGADSNQPQH
V: TRBV7-9; J: TRBJ2-3; size: NA; CDR3: ASSPQVSSTDTQY
V: TRBV7-2; J: TRBJ1-4; size: NA; CDR3: ASSLGWGRAFNEKLF
V: TRBV30; J: TRBJ1-1; size: NA; CDR3: AGATEAF
V: TRBV19; J: TRBJ2-3; size: NA; CDR3: ATANSGDTQY
V: TRBV6-2/TRBV6-3; J: TRBJ2-1; size: NA; CDR3: ASSSSGGYNEQF
V: TRBV9; J: TRBJ2-7; size: NA; CDR3: ASSKGQVPHPPYEQY
V: TRBV30; J: TRBJ1-1; size: NA; CDR3: AWSLQLNTEAF
V: TRBV21-1; J: TRBJ1-2; size: NA; CDR3: ASSARQGDGYT
V: TRBV19; J: TRBJ2-2; size: NA; CDR3: ASAEGRLAGELF